These 13 T cell receptor beta chains share one sample of origin, sequenced in a study of T cell responses to AZD1222 COVID-19 vaccine. This table comes from immunoSEQ multiplex PCR, and its TCRdb copy is limited to in-frame clones, with some not included. In the table there are fewer than 120,000 clones, nearly 90% of which are singletons. The sample here was peripheral blood, taken on day 0 of AZD1222 vaccination. These receptors were obtained from an adult in good health.

This chain connects TRBV7-3 to TRBJ2-2; 7 bases fit TRBD2. CDR1 and CDR2 from the germline V gene are SGHTA and FQGTGA. The CDR3 length is 17 residues. The junction had 7 bases not matched to a gene; V was cut back by 2 bases and J by 1 base. CDR3 nucleotides: TGTGCCAGCAGCTTAGATCTGGCGGGGGAGAACACCGGGGAGCTGTTTTTT. This codes for CASSLDLAGENTGELFF.

The rearrangement joins TRBV7-3 to TRBJ2-1; D gene unclear. CDR1 and CDR2 (germline): SGHTA, FQGTGA. This CDR3 contains 14 residues. Trimming cost V 1 base and J 7 bases, with 11 bases left between them. CDR3 region: CASSLMPGDNEQFF. The CDR3 coding sequence is TGTGCCAGCAGCTTAATGCCTGGGGATAATGAGCAGTTCTTC.

The V and J genes are TRBV10-3 and TRBJ2-2, with TRBD1 matching over 9 bases. CDR3 length equals 15 residues. The junction had 10 bases not matched to a gene; V was cut back by 7 bases and J by 7 bases. Germline V lookup: CDR1 ENHRY, CDR2 SYGVKD. The DNA for the CDR3 is TGTGCCATCATGAGGGGACAGGGTCAGAACGGGGAGCTGTTTTTT. It yields the protein CAIMRGQGQNGELFF.

The chain joins TRBV5-1 to TRBJ2-2; 9 positions match TRBD2. This CDR3 is built from 15 residues. Unmatched junction bases numbered 4, after V lost 4 bases and J lost 3 bases. The germline gives CDR1 SGHRS, CDR2 YFSETQ. The CDR3 region is CASSLSGSYTGELFF. The CDR3 nucleotides are TGCGCCAGCAGCCTTAGCGGGAGTTACACCGGGGAGCTGTTTTTT.

CDR3 protein: CASSDQPGDTEAFF. The CDR3 nucleotides are TGTGCCAGCAGCGACCAGCCCGGGGACACTGAAGCTTTCTTT. The chain joins TRBV7-3 to TRBJ1-1; no clear D gene. There are 14 residues in the CDR3. The germline V gene encodes CDR1 SGHTA and CDR2 FQGTGA. The V and J ends lost 5 bases and 3 bases respectively, with 13 bases between them.

V usage is TRBV5-4 and J usage is TRBJ2-1, with D tentatively TRBD2 (6 bases). V was pared by 2 bases and J by 6 bases, with 15 bases between. Germline values: CDR1 SGHNT, CDR2 YYREEE (reference sequence). The CDR3 has 15 amino acids. The CDR3: CASSFGDSVGNEQFF. The DNA of the CDR3 is TGTGCCAGCAGCTTCGGGGACTCCGTTGGCAATGAGCAGTTCTTC.

V gene TRBV7-2 combines with J gene TRBJ1-1; D possibly corresponds to TRBD1 (6 bases). The germline V gene encodes CDR1 SGHTA and CDR2 FQGNSA. V was pared by 8 bases and J by 4 bases, with 26 bases between. This CDR3 spans 17 amino acids. CDR3 region: CASELRWGQGGVTEAFF. CDR3 sequence (DNA): TGTGCCAGCGAGCTTAGGTGGGGGCAGGGTGGAGTCACTGAAGCTTTCTTT.

This chain connects TRBV20-1 to TRBJ1-2, with 7 bases identical to TRBD1. Germline assignment: CDR1 DFQATT and CDR2 SNEGSKA (reference sequence). The CDR3 totals 14 residues. The ends lost 3 bases at V and 8 bases at J; junction bases unmatched: 12. CDR3 amino acids: CSASTGVGWGGYTF. The CDR3 coding sequence is TGCAGTGCTAGTACAGGGGTTGGGTGGGGAGGCTACACCTTC.

CDR3 loop: CASSEGVSYGYTF. The CDR3 DNA is TGTGCCAGCAGTGAAGGTGTTTCCTATGGCTACACCTTC. The chain joins TRBV6-1 to TRBJ1-2; D unclear. This CDR3 has 13 amino acids. The ends were cut back, 1 base at V and 4 bases at J, with 7 bases in the middle. Germline V gives CDR1 MNHNS, CDR2 SASEGT.

This chain joins TRBV5-1 and TRBJ1-5, with 7 nucleotides matching TRBD1. The ends lost 5 bases at V and 6 bases at J; junction bases unmatched: 8. Per germline, CDR1 SGHRS and CDR2 YFSETQ. The CDR3 contains 14 residues. Here the CDR3 DNA reads TGCGCCAGCAGACCAGACAGGGCCGGTCAGCCCCAGCATTTT. The encoded protein is CASRPDRAGQPQHF.

The rearrangement uses TRBV7-2 and TRBJ1-2; no definite D call. Germline CDR1 reads SGHTA; CDR2 reads FQGNSA. The CDR3 contains 14 residues. V lost 0 bases to trimming and J lost 5 bases, with 10 bases between them. CDR3 in amino acids: CASSLASPAYGYTF. The CDR3 nucleotides read TGTGCCAGCAGCTTAGCTTCCCCCGCGTATGGCTACACCTTC.

The J gene is TRBJ2-5, the V gene TRBV5-6; 13 bases fit TRBD2. Trimming removed 3 bases from V and 5 bases from J; junction bases left unmatched: 10. This CDR3 has 17 amino acids. Germline V gives CDR1 SGHDT, CDR2 YYEEEE. CDR3 sequence: CASSSGLAGRPGETQYF. The CDR3 DNA sequence: TGTGCCAGCAGCTCGGGACTAGCGGGACGACCAGGGGAGACCCAGTACTTC. Variable domain in full (rest from reference TRBV5-6 and TRBJ2-5): DAGVTQSPTHLIKTRGQQVTLRCSPKSGHDTVSWYQQALGQGPQFIFQYYEEEERQRGNFPDRFSGHQFPNYSSELNVNALLLGDSALYLCASSSGLAGRPGETQYFGPGTRLLVL.

The rearrangement uses TRBV4-1 and TRBJ2-2, with D maybe TRBD1 (7 bases). Trimming pared 1 base from V and 5 bases from J, leaving 20 bases between. Germline CDR1 reads MGHRA; CDR2 reads YSYEKL. The CDR3 runs to 18 residues. The CDR3 protein is CASSQVPLTRGATGELFF. The CDR3, as DNA: TGCGCCAGCAGCCAAGTTCCCCTCACCAGGGGGGCAACCGGGGAGCTGTTTTTT.